The 23 T cell receptor beta chains reported below all come from one sample, sequenced in a study of blood T cell repertoires in COVID-19. Repertoires were generated with immunoSEQ multiplex PCR, while TCRdb's copy carries only in-frame clones and drops some. The profile shows under 300,000 clones, around nine tenths of them singletons. The sample comprised peripheral blood. These receptors were taken from a woman in her thirties or forties who had recovered from COVID-19.

The chain has TRBV7-3 and TRBJ2-5; 9 nucleotides line up with TRBD2. The CDR3 extends over 15 amino acids. J gave up 5 bases and V 5 bases, and 9 bases lay outside the gene matches. Germline CDR1 is SGHTA and CDR2 is FQGTGA. CDR3 region: CASSLLAGLGETQYF. DNA for the CDR3: TGTGCCAGCAGCCTTCTAGCGGGGTTGGGCGAGACCCAGTACTTC.

This clone was picked up a small number of times. The J gene is TRBJ2-1, the V gene TRBV6-2 or TRBV6-3; 7 nucleotides line up with TRBD1. Trimming at V came to 1 base and at J to 8 bases, leaving 14 bases not matched to a gene. Germline assignment: CDR1 MNHEY and CDR2 SVGEGT. The CDR3 loop spans 17 amino acids. CDR3 sequence: CASSYYRDSSFSDEQFF. As DNA, the CDR3 is TGTGCCAGCAGTTACTATAGGGACAGTTCGTTTTCTGATGAGCAGTTCTTC.

This chain connects TRBV4-1 to TRBJ2-3, with TRBD1 matching 11 bases. This CDR3 has 18 amino acids. CDR1 MGHRA and CDR2 YSYEKL come from the germline V gene. The junction had 13 bases not matched to a gene; V was cut back by 2 bases and J by 6 bases. The CDR3 bases are TGCGCCAGCAGCCAACATAAAGGCGGGACAGGGGGTATTGATACGCAGTATTTT. Amino acids: CASSQHKGGTGGIDTQYF.

The chain couples TRBV24-1 to TRBJ2-7, with 9 bases identical to TRBD2. The CDR3 is 16 residues long. Trimming at V came to 2 bases and at J to 7 bases, leaving 11 bases not matched to a gene. Germline V CDR1 and CDR2: KGHDR, SFDVKD. The CDR3 loop reads CATSDSRIAGADEQYF. CDR3 in DNA: TGTGCCACCAGTGATTCCCGGATAGCGGGAGCGGATGAGCAGTACTTC.

This chain links TRBV11-2 with TRBJ2-7; the D is unclear. Trimming stripped 4 bases from V and 7 bases from J, with 17 bases between. Germline V gene data show CDR1 as SGHAT and CDR2 as FQNNGV. The CDR3 contains 14 residues. The CDR3 nucleotides read TGTGCCAGCAGCTCACAGACGGCCCGAAGTGAGCAGTACTTC. Residues: CASSSQTARSEQYF.

A single count supports this clone. This chain uses TRBV28 with TRBJ2-3, with D hard to call. The CDR3 loop spans 14 amino acids. Germline CDR1 reads MDHEN; CDR2 reads SYDVKM. V lost 2 bases and J lost 6, with 12 bases in between. CDR3 amino acids: CASSLTSLSDTQYF. CDR3 nucleotide sequence: TGTGCCAGCAGTTTAACTTCTCTTTCGGATACGCAGTATTTT.

This clone was observed at least ten times. The V gene is TRBV3-1 (or the pseudogene TRBV3-2), the J gene TRBJ2-7; TRBD2 agrees at 10 bases. V was clipped by 0 bases and J by 2 bases; unmatched bases: 7. CDR1 is LGHDT, CDR2 YNNKEL, per germline (reference sequence). CDR3 size: 17 residues. Here the CDR3 reads CASSQDLGLAGAYEQYF. In nucleotides, the CDR3 is TGTGCCAGCAGCCAAGATCTGGGCCTAGCGGGAGCCTACGAGCAGTACTTC.

The chain employs TRBV11-3 and TRBJ1-1; D is unclear. The CDR3 has 13 amino acids. From germline, CDR1 is SGHNT and CDR2 YENEEA. The V end lost 3 bases, the J end lost 1 base, and 6 bases lay between the germline ends. The CDR3, as DNA: TGTGCCAGCAGCTTCACAGCGAACACTGAAGCTTTCTTT. It yields the protein CASSFTANTEAFF.

The genes are TRBV28 and TRBJ2-1; 10 nucleotides line up with TRBD1. Germline CDR1 and CDR2: MDHEN and SYDVKM. The CDR3 has 17 amino acids. With 8 bases clipped from V and 4 bases from J, the junction kept 14 bases outside the gene matches. CDR3 residues: CASQVHRVGQGYNEQFF. CDR3 nucleotide sequence: TGTGCCAGCCAGGTCCATAGGGTGGGACAGGGGTACAATGAGCAGTTCTTC. Full variable domain (remainder filled in from reference TRBV28 and TRBJ2-1): DVKVTQSSRYLVKRTGEKVFLECVQDMDHENMFWYRQDPGLGLRLIYFSYDVKMKEKGDIPEGYSVSREKKERFSLILESASTNQTSMYLCASQVHRVGQGYNEQFFGPGTRLTVL.

This chain connects TRBV12-5 to TRBJ2-7; TRBD2 aligns across 9 bases. Germline lookup yields CDR1 LGHNT and CDR2 FRNRAP. The CDR3 is 18 residues long. J lost 1 base, V lost 0 bases, and 10 bases had no gene match. CDR3 loop: CASGLVRASGTISYEQYF. The CDR3 DNA sequence: TGTGCTAGTGGTTTGGTACGGGCTAGCGGGACGATATCCTACGAGCAGTACTTC.

V and J are TRBV7-8 and TRBJ2-7; 7 nucleotides line up with TRBD2. CDR3 length: 15 amino acids. The V segment lost 1 base and the J segment 3 bases; nucleotides outside the gene matches: 6. The germline CDR1 and CDR2 sequences are SGHVS and FQNEAQ. This CDR3 reads CASSLVGGTNYEQYF. In nucleotides, the CDR3 is TGTGCCAGCAGCTTAGTAGGAGGGACTAACTACGAGCAGTACTTC.

The chain combines TRBV18 with TRBJ1-4, with 7 bases lining up with TRBD1. J lost 2 bases, V lost 3 bases, and 3 bases had no gene match. Germline V lookup: CDR1 KGHSH, CDR2 LQKENI. The CDR3 loop spans 15 amino acids. The CDR3 region is CASSPQGGTNEKLFF. Written as DNA, the CDR3 is TGTGCCAGCTCACCCCAGGGGGGCACTAATGAAAAACTGTTTTTT.

This clone was observed at least ten times. V gene TRBV28 combines with J gene TRBJ1-2, with TRBD1 matching over 10 bases. The CDR3 covers 14 residues. Per germline, CDR1 MDHEN and CDR2 SYDVKM. Losses at the gene ends were 7 bases for V and 6 bases for J; bases not matched to a gene: 8. The CDR3 bases are TGTGCCAGCATCAATGGGGGACAGGGGCATGGCTACACCTTC. Translated, it gives CASINGGQGHGYTF.

The V and J genes are TRBV5-5 and TRBJ1-6; no reliable D call. V lost 1 base, J lost 12 bases, and 14 bases lay in between. This CDR3 comprises 14 residues. Germline V gene sequence: CDR1 SGHKS, CDR2 YYEKEE (reference sequence). CDR3 sequence (DNA): TGTGCCAGCAGCTTGCCGGGTACCCACATACCCCTCCACTTT. Translation: CASSLPGTHIPLHF.

The rearrangement joins TRBV2 to TRBJ2-5, with a tentative D call TRBD1 (5 bases). Trimming removed 9 bases at V and 0 bases at J, with 8 bases between. The CDR3 is made up of 12 amino acids. CDR1 SNHLY and CDR2 FYNNEI come from the germline V gene. The CDR3 DNA follows: TGTGCCAGTCAGGGATACCAAGAGACCCAGTACTTC. Translating it yields CASQGYQETQYF.

The chain carries TRBV7-2 and TRBJ1-2; TRBD1 aligns across 7 bases. The germline CDR1 and CDR2 sequences are SGHTA and FQGNSA. The V and J ends lost 7 bases and 1 base, in that order; junction bases with no gene match: 15. The CDR3 covers 17 residues. In DNA form, the CDR3 reads TGTGCCAGCATCAGCCGGGACAGCCGACTTCTTAACTATGGCTACACCTTC. Encoded protein: CASISRDSRLLNYGYTF. The full variable domain, completed using reference TRBV7-2 and TRBJ1-2, is GAGVSQSPSNKVTEKGKDVELRCDPISGHTALYWYRQSLGQGLEFLIYFQGNSAPDKSGLPSDRFSAERTGGSVSTLTIQRTQQEDSAVYLCASISRDSRLLNYGYTFGSGTRLTVV.

This rearrangement joins TRBV5-5 to TRBJ2-7, with D maybe TRBD1 (6 bases). Germline assignment: CDR1 SGHKS and CDR2 YYEKEE (reference sequence). The CDR3 has 12 amino acids. Trimming cost V 1 base and J 11 bases, with 13 bases left between them. The CDR3 DNA sequence: TGTGCCAGCAGCTTGTACATGGGACAAGAGTACTTC. Its translation is CASSLYMGQEYF. Full variable domain (missing parts from reference TRBV5-5 and TRBJ2-7): DAGVTQSPTHLIKTRGQQVTLRCSPISGHKSVSWYQQVLGQGPQFIFQYYEKEERGRGNFPDRFSARQFPNYSSELNVNALLLGDSALYLCASSLYMGQEYFGPGTRLTVT.

The CDR3 DNA is TGTGCCAGCAGCCAGGACACCGGGTCCACGAGCTCCTACGAGCAGTACTTC. This gives the protein CASSQDTGSTSSYEQYF. The chain uses TRBV4-2 and TRBJ2-7; D is perhaps TRBD1 (5 bases). Germline CDR1 is LGHNA and CDR2 is YNFKEQ. The CDR3 sequence is 17 residues long. V lost 3 bases to trimming and J lost 0 bases, with 18 bases between them.

This chain uses TRBV10-1 with TRBJ2-7; TRBD1 might be the D (6 bases). Germline assignment: CDR1 WNHNN and CDR2 SYGVQD (reference sequence). The CDR3 has 15 amino acids. Trimming stripped 8 bases from V and 1 base from J, with 18 bases between. The chain's CDR3 is CASPERQAPSYEQYF. In DNA, the CDR3 is TGCGCCAGCCCCGAAAGACAGGCTCCATCCTACGAGCAGTACTTC.

This rearrangement joins TRBV2 to TRBJ2-7; a possible D gene is TRBD2 (5 bases). Germline CDR1 reads SNHLY; CDR2 reads FYNNEI. CDR3 length: 10 residues. V gave up 8 bases and J gave up 9 bases, with 11 bases separating them. The CDR3 loop is CASVGLRQYF. CDR3 DNA: TGTGCCAGCGTCGGACTTAGGCAGTACTTC.

The chain uses TRBV5-1 and TRBJ2-7; 14 bases map to TRBD2. The CDR3 is made up of 17 amino acids. The germline V gene has CDR1 SGHRS and CDR2 YFSETQ. The junction had 5 bases not matched to a gene; V was cut back by 0 bases and J by 3 bases. The CDR3 DNA is TGCGCCAGCAGCTTGGGACTAGCGGGAGGGCCGGTCTACGAGCAGTACTTC. This sequence encodes CASSLGLAGGPVYEQYF.

This rearrangement joins TRBV27 to TRBJ2-1, with TRBD2 identical over 10 bases. Per the germline V gene, CDR1 is MNHEY and CDR2 is SMNVEV (reference sequence). V shed 5 bases and J 1 base; nucleotides not matched to a gene: 8. This CDR3 has 17 amino acids. The CDR3 DNA reads TGTGCCAGCAGTCCCCTGAATAGCGGGGGGTCCTACAATGAGCAGTTCTTC. This translates into CASSPLNSGGSYNEQFF.

The chain couples TRBV19 to TRBJ2-2, with TRBD1 matching 7 bases. Germline V gives CDR1 LNHDA, CDR2 SQIVND (reference sequence). Trimming at V came to 5 bases and at J to 6 bases, leaving 9 bases not matched to a gene. This CDR3 region has 15 residues. CDR3 DNA sequence: TGTGCCAGTAGTGACCGACAGGGCTTCGCCGGGGAGCTGTTTTTT. Its protein is CASSDRQGFAGELFF. Full variable domain (outside the CDR3, taken from reference TRBV19 and TRBJ2-2): DGGITQSPKYLFRKEGQNVTLSCEQNLNHDAMYWYRQDPGQGLRLIYYSQIVNDFQKGDIAEGYSVSREKKESFPLTVTSAQKNPTAFYLCASSDRQGFAGELFFGEGSRLTVL.